The sequence of this T cell receptor (beta chain) was determined in a study of cytotoxic CD8 clonotypes in ibrutinib-treated CLL (dated by TCRdb to about 2021). Background on the whole study: The cohort included roughly 15 treatment-naive and ten to twelve relapsed/refractory patients; about 18 were IGHV unmutated. Responses were partial in 24 patients and complete in 2; after median roughly 69 months follow-up, about 15 stayed in remission and some twelve progressed. Samples at response were collected after a median of about 11 months of treatment, with a range of roughly 6 to 40 months. Samples averaged around 280,000 productive templates and roughly 86,000 productive rearrangements. Of the roughly 90 participants in the trial, 25 to 30 had longitudinal samples available. Cryopreserved peripheral blood mononuclear cells were collected at three points: before therapy, at response, and at either sustained remission or disease progression. Every remission and progressive disease sample was obtained while ibrutinib was still being received by the patients. General study outcomes and caveats: At ibrutinib response clonality went up, during sustained remission it held steady, and at progression it dropped back toward baseline. Sustained-remission and progressing patients did not have matched sampling times, and lymph node repertoires were not examined. At baseline, clonality was higher than in age-matched healthy donors and showed a strong correlation with circulating CD8+ T-cell counts. Public clonotypes were rare and either contracted or stayed stable during treatment, and the rise in clonality at ibrutinib response reflected the expansion of private clonotypes.

As for this clone: It lacks a known antigen. No base qualities exist here, and no much larger clone lies one base off it.

The goal of deep resolution MiSeq sequencing was a depth between 1 in 1 million and 1 in 200,000 T cells, and coverage averaged 10x per clonotype. The immunoSEQ hsTCRB Kit was used to generate the TCR beta libraries. The source study handled its data this way. Data were analyzed with ImmunoSEQ Data Assistant and ImmunoSEQ Analyzer, with V, D and J genes assigned per IMGT definitions. Clonality, with values ranging from 0 to 1, was calculated as one minus the normalized Shannon entropy of productive rearrangement frequencies. Only overrepresented clonotypes making up at least 0.05% of the repertoire of each patient were included in the public clonotype analysis. Thirteen age-matched healthy donor repertoires from immuneACCESS were used as controls for clonality. TCRdb re-hosts the immuneACCESS table, in-frame sequences only. Its copies lack some clones; in the studies checked, an unresolved V gene accounts for under half of them, and the cause for the rest is not known. V, J and clone size derive from that table, while D and trimming were established from the DNA sequence. The sample data list about 92,000 clones, and roughly 80% of these were observed just once. About 22% of the sample comes from the top ten.

Counted from cysteine to phenylalanine, this CDR3 has 13 amino acids. The sequence is cut down to CDR3 DNA, 39 bases in frame from base 1. V loses 6 bases, J loses 8 bases, and the germline ends lie 11 bases apart. For CDR1 and CDR2, the germline V gene lists KGHSH and LQKENI. Reading the label with the study, this specimen's time point is: around 25 months on ibrutinib. For TCR beta library preparation, around 2.2 micrograms of genomic DNA was extracted from cryopreserved PBMCs. Longitudinal blood samples from CLL patients on ibrutinib monotherapy underwent high-throughput TCR beta sequencing. The patients were enrolled in a single-center, open-label phase 2 trial of ibrutinib monotherapy.

This specimen consisted of PBMCs, obtained after 24 months of ibrutinib treatment. The sequence links TRBV18 to TRBJ1-6, and possibly TRBD1, on 6 matching bases. The receptor was derived from a human donor with chronic lymphocytic leukemia. CDR3 loop: CASSQGMDSPLHF. In nucleotides, the sequence is TGTGCCAGCTCTCAGGGGATGGATTCACCCCTCCACTTT.